One T cell receptor beta chain is described in this entry. This entry belongs to a study of OX40 agonist ivuxolimab in advanced cancers. This CDR3 has 16 amino acids. Trimming cost V 4 bases and J 7 bases; bases outside gene matches: 12. CDR1 and CDR2 from the germline V gene are MDHEN and SYDVKM. Some clones are missing from TCRdb's copy, which holds only in-frame ones; the method was immunoSEQ multiplex PCR. The data contain some 53,000 clones, approximately 94% of them seen just once; the ten biggest clones take up approximately 12%. At baseline, cycle 4 day 1, and cycle 7 day 1, blood was sampled.

Sequenced here: CD4+ or CD8+ T cells sorted from blood, sampled in a trial of the OX40 agonist ivuxolimab. The TCR sequence derives from an adult with an advanced solid tumor such as melanoma, head and neck, liver or kidney cancer. The chain employs TRBV28 and TRBJ2-7; 11 nucleotides match TRBD2. The CDR3 here is CASSSHRLAGNYEQYF. The CDR3 bases are TGTGCCAGCAGTTCCCACCGACTAGCGGGAAACTATGAGCAGTACTTC.